The 9 T cell receptor beta chains listed next were all sequenced from one sample in a study of CD8 T cell repertoires and HIV-1 epitope variants (dated by TCRdb to the early 2020s). Library generation was performed with the immunoSEQ multiplex PCR assay. In TCRdb, the immuneACCESS table is reduced to in-frame sequences with V and J assigned. These tables do not hold every clone; where another copy was compared, an unresolved V gene accounts for under half, and the others remain unexplained. This sample is represented by 80,000 to 95,000 clones; approximately 70% of them were singletons. The top ten hold around a quarter of the sample. Material: uncultured baseline CD8+ T cells from peripheral blood mononuclear cells (PBMCs). The receptors shown here come from a male donor with HIV.

The rearrangement uses TRBV30 and TRBJ1-2; D ambiguous. There are 13 residues in the CDR3. CDR1 is GTSNPN and CDR2 is SVGIG in the germline V gene (reference sequence). V lost 3 bases, J lost 8 bases, and 16 bases lay in between. The CDR3 region is CAWSLGPLGGYTF. Written as DNA, the CDR3 is TGTGCCTGGAGCCTCGGGCCCCTTGGGGGCTACACCTTC.

This clone appeared a few times. The rearrangement uses TRBV27 and TRBJ1-1; unclear D gene. Germline V CDR1 and CDR2: MNHEY, SMNVEV (reference sequence). V was trimmed by 0 bases and J by 1 base, leaving 6 bases between them. The CDR3 length is 14 residues. DNA for the CDR3: TGTGCCAGCAGTTTATCCCCTCAGAACACTGAAGCTTTCTTT. Protein product: CASSLSPQNTEAFF.

The chain is built from TRBV4-2 and TRBJ1-2; TRBD1 matches 7 bases. This CDR3 has 16 residues. In germline, CDR1 is LGHNA, CDR2 YNFKEQ. The junction had 8 bases not matched to a gene; V was cut back by 1 base and J by 3 bases. The CDR3: CASSQAGPGTDYGYTF. DNA for the CDR3: TGTGCCAGCAGCCAAGCAGGTCCCGGGACAGACTATGGCTACACCTTC.

This chain uses TRBV7-2 with TRBJ2-7; possibly TRBD1 for D (6 bases). This CDR3 spans 15 amino acids. CDR1 is SGHTA, CDR2 FQGNSA, per germline. The V and J ends lost 5 bases and 0 bases respectively, with 14 bases between them. The CDR3 protein is CASSSGGRISYEQYF. DNA for the CDR3: TGTGCCAGCAGCAGTGGGGGCAGAATCTCCTACGAGCAGTACTTC.

The sample holds one count of this clone. The chain is built from TRBV25-1 and TRBJ2-5, with D perhaps TRBD2 (6 bases). Germline-derived CDR1 and CDR2 are MGHDK and SYGVNS. The CDR3 length is 14 residues. V dropped 5 bases and J dropped 2 bases, with 12 bases sitting between them. CDR3 nucleotide sequence: TGTGCCAGCAGTCGTGAGGGGAGGCAAGAGACCCAGTACTTC. Translating gives CASSREGRQETQYF.

The chain uses TRBV6-6 and TRBJ2-7, with 7 nucleotides matching TRBD1. The germline V gene encodes CDR1 MNHNY and CDR2 SVGAGI (reference sequence). V lost 4 bases and J lost 6; bases outside the gene matches: 9. The CDR3 sequence is 14 residues long. Here the CDR3 reads CASSSLGGRGEQYF. CDR3 DNA sequence: TGTGCCAGCAGTTCGCTAGGGGGCCGGGGCGAGCAGTACTTC.

The V gene is TRBV11-2, the J gene TRBJ1-2, with D possibly TRBD1 on 5 matching bases. Trimming took 6 bases from V and 4 from J, leaving 21 bases between them. Germline CDR1 SGHAT, CDR2 FQNNGV. The CDR3 contains 16 residues. Here the CDR3 reads CASSPYFAGTAYGYTF. In DNA form, the CDR3 reads TGTGCCAGCAGTCCATACTTTGCCGGGACGGCCTATGGCTACACCTTC.

The V gene is TRBV5-4, the J gene TRBJ2-2; 8 bases agree with TRBD1. This CDR3 is built from 18 residues. V lost 1 base to trimming and J lost 0 bases; unmatched junction nucleotides: 8. Germline V gene data show CDR1 as SGHNT and CDR2 as YYREEE (reference sequence). CDR3 sequence: CASSLFSRTGPNTGELFF. CDR3 coding DNA: TGTGCCAGCAGCTTGTTCTCCCGGACAGGGCCGAACACCGGGGAGCTGTTTTTT. The whole variable domain, remainder taken from reference TRBV5-4 and TRBJ2-2, is ETGVTQSPTHLIKTRGQQVTLRCSSQSGHNTVSWYQQALGQGPQFIFQYYREEENGRGNFPPRFSGLQFPNYSSELNVNALELDDSALYLCASSLFSRTGPNTGELFFGEGSRLTVL.

This clone was counted once. The chain couples TRBV9 to TRBJ2-7; unclear D gene. Trimming removed 3 bases from V and 5 bases from J, with 15 bases in between. CDR1 is SGDLS and CDR2 is YYNGEE in the germline V gene. The CDR3 runs to 14 residues. This chain's CDR3 is CASSDDKGGNEQYF. The CDR3 DNA reads TGTGCCAGCAGCGATGACAAAGGTGGCAACGAGCAGTACTTC.